These 25 T cell receptor beta chains originate from one sample sequenced in a study of blood T cell repertoires in COVID-19. Here immunoSEQ multiplex PCR was the method, and the copy in TCRdb shows in-frame clones only, minus some. The table has 150,000 to 200,000 clones, about 85% seen once. Sequencing was performed on peripheral blood. The receptors were gathered from a woman over 75 in a cohort sampled during active or convalescent COVID-19.

V usage is TRBV6-2 or TRBV6-3 and J usage is TRBJ1-5; 7 positions agree with TRBD1. Germline V lookup: CDR1 MNHEY, CDR2 SVGEGT. V dropped 4 bases and J dropped 4; count of bases not matched to a gene: 7. CDR3 length equals 15 residues. The chain's CDR3 is CASSSDRTGNQPQHF. The CDR3 nucleotides are TGTGCCAGCAGTTCGGACAGGACTGGTAATCAGCCCCAGCATTTT.

The V call is TRBV6-5, the J call TRBJ1-5, with TRBD1 matching over 7 bases. The junction had 4 bases not matched to a gene; V was cut back by 9 bases and J by 8 bases. Germline values: CDR1 MNHEY, CDR2 SVGAGI. The CDR3 covers 11 residues. Written as DNA, the CDR3 is TGTGCCAGTCAAACAGGGGAGCCCCAGCATTTT. Protein product: CASQTGEPQHF.

The CDR3 sequence: CASSFLTSGVNTGELFF. DNA for the CDR3: TGTGCCAGCAGCTTCTTGACTAGCGGGGTAAACACCGGGGAGCTGTTTTTT. This chain joins TRBV9 and TRBJ2-2; TRBD2 matches at 11 bases. The V gene end was trimmed by 4 bases and the J gene end by 2 bases; junction bases not matched to a gene: 7. The CDR3 extends over 17 amino acids. Germline V gene lookup returns CDR1 SGDLS and CDR2 YYNGEE.

The chain employs TRBV5-1 and TRBJ2-2; no reliable D call. CDR1 SGHRS and CDR2 YFSETQ come from the germline V gene. With 2 bases removed from V and 4 bases from J, the gap between germline ends came to 15 bases. The CDR3 covers 16 residues. CDR3 loop: CASSFYQVATTGELFF. CDR3 bases: TGCGCCAGCAGCTTCTACCAGGTTGCGACCACCGGGGAGCTGTTTTTT. Variable domain in full (rest from reference TRBV5-1 and TRBJ2-2): KAGVTQTPRYLIKTRGQQVTLSCSPISGHRSVSWYQQTPGQGLQFLFEYFSETQRNKGNFPGRFSGRQFSNSRSEMNVSTLELGDSALYLCASSFYQVATTGELFFGEGSRLTVL.

This CDR3 is CSASPGTRDEQYF. In DNA, the CDR3 is TGCAGTGCTAGTCCGGGGACTCGAGACGAGCAGTACTTC. The chain combines TRBV20-1 with TRBJ2-7; possible D gene TRBD2, 6 bases. Germline CDR1 DFQATT, CDR2 SNEGSKA (reference sequence). Trimming shortened V by 3 bases and J by 5 bases, and 14 bases separated the two germline ends. This CDR3 is 13 amino acids long.

This clone was seen only once. This chain links TRBV10-1 with TRBJ2-1; D remains ambiguous. The CDR3 covers 13 residues. V shed 0 bases and J shed 10 bases, with 10 bases lying between them. Germline V lookup: CDR1 WNHNN, CDR2 SYGVQD (reference sequence). CDR3 region: CASSESIAREQFF. The DNA for the CDR3 is TGCGCCAGCAGTGAGTCAATAGCTCGCGAGCAGTTCTTC.

The gene calls are TRBV7-2 and TRBJ2-7; 8 bases are a match to TRBD1. The trim removed 8 bases at V and 5 bases at J, leaving 5 bases unmatched. The CDR3 runs 12 residues. CDR1 and CDR2 from the germline V gene are SGHTA and FQGNSA. The CDR3 nucleotides read TGTGCCAGCGGAACAGGGGGTCACGAGCAGTACGTC. Protein product: CASGTGGHEQYV.

The chain combines TRBV10-1 with TRBJ2-3; TRBD2 matches 8 bases. The CDR3 length is 16 residues. Germline loops: CDR1 WNHNN, CDR2 SYGVQD (reference sequence). With 3 bases clipped from V and 1 base from J, the junction kept 6 bases outside the gene matches. Here the CDR3 reads CASSERLAKGTDTQYF. In DNA, the CDR3 is TGCGCCAGCAGTGAAAGACTAGCGAAGGGCACAGATACGCAGTATTTT.

This clone was observed a single time. V is TRBV6-5 and J is TRBJ1-2; D remains ambiguous. V was trimmed by 6 bases and J by 4 bases, leaving 15 bases between them. Germline CDR1 and CDR2: MNHEY and SVGAGI. This CDR3 spans 14 amino acids. The CDR3 spells CASRPETEAYGYTF. For the CDR3, the DNA is TGTGCCAGCAGGCCGGAAACAGAAGCCTATGGCTACACCTTC.

This sequence joins TRBV7-2 and TRBJ2-3, with TRBD2 identical over 10 bases. The CDR3 is 16 amino acids. V lost 7 bases and J lost 2; bases outside the gene matches: 9. Per the germline V gene, CDR1 is SGHTA and CDR2 is FQGNSA. DNA of the CDR3: TGTGCCAGCATCGACCAGCGGGGGGGACACACAGATACGCAGTATTTT. Its translation: CASIDQRGGHTDTQYF.

The V gene is TRBV19, the J gene TRBJ1-1; 7 bases align to TRBD1. The CDR3 totals 13 residues. The junction had 6 bases not matched to a gene; V was cut back by 8 bases and J by 3 bases. Germline V gene lookup returns CDR1 LNHDA and CDR2 SQIVND (reference sequence). In nucleotides, the CDR3 is TGTGCCAGTGGAACAGGGGCGTACACTGAAGCTTTCTTT. It yields the protein CASGTGAYTEAFF.

This clone came up a few times. The genes are TRBV14 and TRBJ1-5; the D is unclear. V lost 1 base to trimming and J lost 9 bases, with 10 bases between them. Germline V gene data show CDR1 as SGHDN and CDR2 as FVKESK. This CDR3 is 13 amino acids long. CDR3 amino acids: CASSQGGGRPQHF. CDR3 bases: TGTGCCAGCAGCCAAGGGGGAGGGAGGCCCCAGCATTTT.

This chain uses TRBV20-1 with TRBJ2-7; D not resolved. Per the germline V gene, CDR1 is DFQATT and CDR2 is SNEGSKA (reference sequence). V lost 1 base and J 2 bases, leaving 3 bases between the germline ends. This CDR3 is 11 amino acids long. The CDR3 DNA reads as TGCAGTGCTAGAGCTCCCTACGAGCAGTACTTC. Translated, it gives CSARAPYEQYF.

This chain joins TRBV18 and TRBJ1-5, with 7 bases matching TRBD1. The germline V gene encodes CDR1 KGHSH and CDR2 LQKENI. This CDR3 comprises 12 residues. V shed 6 bases and J 4 bases; nucleotides not matched to a gene: 0. CDR3: CASSTGNQPQHF. The CDR3 region has the DNA TGTGCCAGCTCGACAGGGAATCAGCCCCAGCATTTT.

J is TRBJ1-1 and V is TRBV28; 9 bases fit TRBD1. CDR1 and CDR2 (germline): MDHEN, SYDVKM. The V segment lost 7 bases and the J segment 0 bases; nucleotides outside the gene matches: 12. This CDR3 has 17 residues. As DNA, the CDR3 is TGTGCCAGCACCACGCCGTACAGGGGGCCTTTGAACACTGAAGCTTTCTTT. Amino acids: CASTTPYRGPLNTEAFF.

The rearrangement uses TRBV6-5 and TRBJ1-1, with D hard to call. This CDR3 region has 14 residues. V dropped 2 bases and J dropped 0 bases, with 7 bases sitting between them. Germline values: CDR1 MNHEY, CDR2 SVGAGI. The CDR3 DNA sequence: TGTGCCAGCAGTTACACAGATATGAACACTGAAGCTTTCTTT. Protein sequence: CASSYTDMNTEAFF.

The V and J genes are TRBV5-6 and TRBJ2-5; 8 bases fit TRBD1. The germline gives CDR1 SGHDT, CDR2 YYEEEE. CDR3 length: 13 residues. J was trimmed by 4 bases and V by 4 bases; bases with no gene match: 3. CDR3 coding DNA: TGTGCCAGCAGCCAAGACAGGGGAGAGACCCAGTACTTC. Encoded protein: CASSQDRGETQYF.

This rearrangement joins TRBV7-2 to TRBJ1-5, with D perhaps TRBD1 (5 bases). This CDR3 comprises 14 residues. The ends were cut back, 3 bases at V and 7 bases at J, with 13 bases in the middle. CDR1 is SGHTA and CDR2 is FQGNSA in the germline V gene. CDR3 coding DNA: TGTGCCAGCAGCTTTTTGGGAGGGACCCAGCCCCAGCATTTT. It encodes CASSFLGGTQPQHF.

The chain is built from TRBV3-1 (or the pseudogene TRBV3-2) and TRBJ2-2; 8 positions match TRBD2. The CDR3 totals 16 residues. After removal of 4 bases from V and 1 base from J, the junction contained 5 bases not matched to a gene. The V gene's germline CDR1 is LGHDT and CDR2 YNNKEL (reference sequence). The CDR3 loop reads CASSLGGTRNTGELFF. CDR3 DNA: TGTGCCAGCAGCCTGGGAGGGACTAGGAACACCGGGGAGCTGTTTTTT.

The chain recombines TRBV7-2 with TRBJ1-4, with 8 bases fitting TRBD1. This CDR3 is 16 amino acids long. V shed 5 bases and J 6 bases; nucleotides not matched to a gene: 11. Germline assignment: CDR1 SGHTA and CDR2 FQGNSA. The CDR3 loop reads CASSITGGGGDEKLFF. Written as DNA, the CDR3 is TGTGCCAGCAGCATCACAGGGGGAGGGGGTGATGAAAAACTGTTTTTT. Full variable domain (remainder filled in from reference TRBV7-2 and TRBJ1-4): GAGVSQSPSNKVTEKGKDVELRCDPISGHTALYWYRQSLGQGLEFLIYFQGNSAPDKSGLPSDRFSAERTGGSVSTLTIQRTQQEDSAVYLCASSITGGGGDEKLFFGSGTQLSVL.

This chain joins TRBV3-1 (or the pseudogene TRBV3-2) and TRBJ1-5; D gene ambiguous. Germline CDR1 LGHDT, CDR2 YNNKEL (reference sequence). The CDR3 loop spans 12 amino acids. Deletions cut 1 base from V and 8 bases from J, with 6 bases between. The CDR3 nucleotides read TGTGCCAGCAGCCAAGGGGCTAAGCCCCAGCATTTT. Its translation: CASSQGAKPQHF.

J is TRBJ1-5 and V is TRBV28, with D unclear. The ends were cut back, 6 bases at V and 2 bases at J, with 14 bases in the middle. The CDR3 is 15 residues long. Germline-derived CDR1 and CDR2 are MDHEN and SYDVKM. Written as DNA, the CDR3 is TGTGCCAGCAGCCACGGAGTCAGAGGCAATCAGCCCCAGCATTTT. Its translation: CASSHGVRGNQPQHF.

The rearrangement links TRBV27 to TRBJ2-1; TRBD2 matches at 8 bases. Germline assignment: CDR1 MNHEY and CDR2 SMNVEV (reference sequence). The CDR3 contains 14 residues. V lost 3 bases to trimming and J lost 7 bases; unmatched junction nucleotides: 5. CDR3 coding DNA: TGTGCCAGCAGTTTCGGGGGGGGCATTAATGAGCAGTTCTTC. Translated, it gives CASSFGGGINEQFF.

The chain recombines TRBV19 with TRBJ2-3; D remains unclear. The CDR3 spans 13 residues. In germline, CDR1 is LNHDA, CDR2 SQIVND (reference sequence). V lost 5 bases and J lost 6, with 12 bases in between. The CDR3 DNA sequence: TGTGCCAGTAGTGTAATAGCCGCCGATACGCAGTATTTT. It translates to CASSVIAADTQYF.

V is TRBV5-1 and J is TRBJ2-3, with 9 nucleotides matching TRBD2. This CDR3 contains 16 residues. V lost 0 bases to trimming and J lost 2 bases; unmatched junction nucleotides: 4. CDR1 and CDR2 from the germline V gene are SGHRS and YFSETQ. CDR3 protein: CASSLGLAANTDTQYF. The CDR3 bases are TGCGCCAGCAGCTTGGGACTAGCGGCCAACACAGATACGCAGTATTTT. The full variable domain, with the rest looked up from reference TRBV5-1 and TRBJ2-3, is KAGVTQTPRYLIKTRGQQVTLSCSPISGHRSVSWYQQTPGQGLQFLFEYFSETQRNKGNFPGRFSGRQFSNSRSEMNVSTLELGDSALYLCASSLGLAANTDTQYFGPGTRLTVL.